This entry lists 29 T cell receptor beta chains sequenced from one sample in a study of OX40 agonist ivuxolimab in advanced cancers. The method was immunoSEQ multiplex PCR; TCRdb's version includes in-frame clones alone and lacks a portion of them. The data contain fewer than 70,000 clones, approximately 80% of them singletons. This sample comprised CD4+ or CD8+ T cells sorted from blood, obtained in a trial of the OX40 agonist ivuxolimab. The receptor source for this set is an adult with an advanced solid tumor such as melanoma, head and neck, liver or kidney cancer.

This clone was detected once. The CDR3 reads CASSLRDTGSGNTIYF. CDR3 sequence (DNA): TGCGCCAGCAGCTTGCGGGACACGGGCTCTGGAAACACCATATATTTT. J is TRBJ1-3 and V is TRBV5-1; possible D gene TRBD1, 6 bases. V shed 1 base and J shed 0 bases, with 11 bases lying between them. CDR1 is SGHRS, CDR2 YFSETQ, per germline. This CDR3 has 16 amino acids.

The rearrangement links TRBV5-1 to TRBJ1-3, with TRBD1 as a possible D gene (5 bases). The germline gives CDR1 SGHRS, CDR2 YFSETQ. This CDR3 comprises 16 residues. V was pared by 4 bases and J by 2 bases, with 16 bases between. The CDR3 bases are TGCGCCAGCAGCCCGGGGCTCGGTCCTACTGGAAACACCATATATTTT. Residues: CASSPGLGPTGNTIYF.

This clone showed up just a few times. The chain carries TRBV7-2 and TRBJ2-5; D is unclear. CDR1 and CDR2 (germline): SGHTA, FQGNSA. The CDR3 spans 13 residues. The ends were cut back, 2 bases at V and 1 base at J, with 5 bases in the middle. Here the CDR3 reads CASSLSFQETQYF. The CDR3 DNA follows: TGTGCCAGCAGCTTAAGTTTCCAAGAGACCCAGTACTTC.

The CDR3 nucleotides read TGCGCCAGCAGCCAAGGAAGGGAAAAACTGTTTTTT. Protein sequence: CASSQGREKLFF. V gene TRBV4-3 combines with J gene TRBJ1-4; D gene ambiguous. The germline V and J ends were trimmed by 1 base and 8 bases, with 5 bases remaining between them. This CDR3 contains 12 residues. Germline V gene lookup returns CDR1 LGHNA and CDR2 YSLEER.

The chain links TRBV5-1 to TRBJ2-3; D is perhaps TRBD1 or TRBD2 (5 bases each). This CDR3 is 16 amino acids long. The V gene's germline CDR1 is SGHRS and CDR2 YFSETQ. V was trimmed by 2 bases and J by 2 bases, leaving 15 bases between them. CDR3 nucleotide sequence: TGCGCCAGCAGCTTTAATATGGCCGGGGCCACAGATACGCAGTATTTT. It is translated as CASSFNMAGATDTQYF.

The chain recombines TRBV7-2 with TRBJ2-4, with a possible D match to TRBD2 (6 bases). Looked up from germline, CDR1 is SGHTA and CDR2 is FQGNSA. V dropped 1 base and J dropped 1 base, with 8 bases sitting between them. The CDR3 length is 15 residues. The CDR3 DNA reads as TGTGCCAGCAGCTTAGGGAGGGCCGCCAAAAACATTCAGTACTTC. Amino acids: CASSLGRAAKNIQYF. The full variable domain, its missing parts supplied by reference TRBV7-2 and TRBJ2-4, is GAGVSQSPSNKVTEKGKDVELRCDPISGHTALYWYRQSLGQGLEFLIYFQGNSAPDKSGLPSDRFSAERTGGSVSTLTIQRTQQEDSAVYLCASSLGRAAKNIQYFGAGTRLSVL.

The V gene is TRBV30, the J gene TRBJ2-5; D call uncertain. V shed 0 bases and J shed 3 bases, with 11 bases lying between them. The germline CDR1 and CDR2 sequences are GTSNPN and SVGIG (reference sequence). The CDR3 contains 14 residues. CDR3 amino acids: CAWSVLEREETQYF. The DNA of the CDR3 is TGTGCCTGGAGTGTACTGGAGCGCGAAGAGACCCAGTACTTC.

The chain combines TRBV5-1 with TRBJ1-4; 9 nucleotides agree with TRBD1. Per germline, CDR1 SGHRS and CDR2 YFSETQ. The CDR3 consists of 15 residues. The J segment lost 7 bases and the V segment lost 5 bases, leaving 9 bases of the junction unmatched. The CDR3 loop is CASRQSQGAGEKLFF. CDR3 nucleotides: TGCGCCAGCAGACAATCACAGGGGGCAGGTGAAAAACTGTTTTTT.

The rearrangement joins TRBV19 to TRBJ1-5; the D gene is possibly TRBD1 (5 bases). This CDR3 region has 15 residues. CDR1 LNHDA and CDR2 SQIVND come from the germline V gene (reference sequence). Trimming shortened V by 3 bases and J by 5 bases, and 14 bases separated the two germline ends. The CDR3 region is CASSIGQGIDQPQHF. DNA for the CDR3: TGTGCCAGTAGTATCGGGCAGGGAATAGATCAGCCCCAGCATTTT.

The rearrangement uses TRBV6-6 and TRBJ2-3; D unclear. Germline CDR1 reads MNHNY; CDR2 reads SVGAGI (reference sequence). Trimming took off 5 bases at V and 3 bases at J, with 6 bases between the two ends. The CDR3 loop spans 12 amino acids. DNA for the CDR3: TGTGCCAGCAGTCCCTGGACAGATACGCAGTATTTT. Translated, it gives CASSPWTDTQYF.

This sequence joins TRBV7-2 and TRBJ2-7; D is uncertain. V was trimmed by 5 bases and J by 4 bases, leaving 15 bases between them. Germline lookup yields CDR1 SGHTA and CDR2 FQGNSA. The CDR3 consists of 14 residues. The CDR3, as DNA: TGTGCCAGCAGCCCGGGTGGGAAGGGATACGAGCAGTACTTC. Translating it yields CASSPGGKGYEQYF.

The rearrangement joins TRBV4-1 to TRBJ2-2; 11 bases are a match to TRBD1. Losses at the gene ends were 7 bases for V and 3 bases for J; bases not matched to a gene: 4. CDR1 is MGHRA and CDR2 is YSYEKL in the germline V gene. The CDR3 covers 15 residues. CDR3 sequence (DNA): TGCGCCAGCACCTGGGACAGGGGGGACACCGGGGAGCTGTTTTTT. Translation: CASTWDRGDTGELFF.

The J gene is TRBJ1-2, the V gene TRBV6-1; TRBD1 matches at 7 bases. Trimming cost V 6 bases and J 2 bases; bases outside gene matches: 9. CDR3 length: 15 residues. CDR1 and CDR2 from the germline V gene are MNHNS and SASEGT. The CDR3: CASRFTGAYNYGYTF. CDR3 nucleotides: TGTGCCAGCAGGTTTACAGGGGCGTACAACTATGGCTACACCTTC.

J is TRBJ2-1 and V is TRBV7-2; 8 bases line up with TRBD1. From germline, CDR1 is SGHTA and CDR2 FQGNSA. The length of the CDR3 is 17 residues. Trimming took 1 base from V and 5 from J; bases not matched to a gene: 10. Here the CDR3 DNA reads TGTGCCAGCAGCTTAGATTCAAGACAGGGGTTAAACAATGAGCAGTTCTTC. This sequence encodes CASSLDSRQGLNNEQFF.

The genes are TRBV14 and TRBJ1-2; the match to TRBD1 covers 7 bases. CDR3 length: 13 amino acids. The germline V gene encodes CDR1 SGHDN and CDR2 FVKESK. Unmatched junction bases numbered 2, after V lost 6 bases and J lost 1 base. The CDR3 spells CASRGDSNYGYTF. CDR3 DNA: TGTGCCAGCAGAGGGGACAGTAACTATGGCTACACCTTC. Full variable domain (rest looked up from reference TRBV14 and TRBJ1-2): EAGVTQFPSHSVIEKGQTVTLRCDPISGHDNLYWYRRVMGKEIKFLLHFVKESKQDESGMPNNRFLAERTGGTYSTLKVQPAELEDSGVYFCASRGDSNYGYTFGSGTRLTVV.

The gene calls are TRBV9 and TRBJ1-2; D is undetermined. The CDR3 runs to 12 residues. The germline V gene encodes CDR1 SGDLS and CDR2 YYNGEE. V was trimmed by 4 bases and J by 3 bases, leaving 7 bases between them. CDR3 loop: CASSLMDYGYTF. The CDR3 DNA reads as TGTGCCAGCAGCCTGATGGACTATGGCTACACCTTC.

A few counts support this clone. The J gene is TRBJ1-5, the V gene TRBV4-3; D may be TRBD1 (5 bases). CDR1 and CDR2 (germline): LGHNA, YSLEER. V lost 3 bases, J lost 5 bases, and 8 bases lay in between. This CDR3 region has 13 residues. For the CDR3, the DNA is TGCGCCAGCAGCCAGGGGCAGTATCAGCCCCAGCATTTT. It translates to CASSQGQYQPQHF.

Remarks on this clone: A junction end diverges from the germline sequence, so it may reflect a read error. Here the CDR3 reads CASSLASGRAFF. The CDR3 region has the DNA TGTGCCAGCAGCTTAGCAAGCGGGAGGGCTTTCTTC. The rearrangement joins TRBV7-2 to TRBJ2-7; 10 nucleotides align to TRBD2. Germline V gene sequence: CDR1 SGHTA, CDR2 FQGNSA. The CDR3 spans 12 residues.

The chain joins TRBV19 to TRBJ2-3; 7 bases map to TRBD2. After removal of 3 bases from V and 4 bases from J, the junction contained 7 bases not matched to a gene. CDR3 length: 15 residues. CDR1 and CDR2 (germline): LNHDA, SQIVND (reference sequence). The CDR3 region is CASSIQGGVPDTQYF. As DNA, the CDR3 is TGTGCCAGTAGTATTCAGGGAGGGGTCCCAGATACGCAGTATTTT.

The V gene is TRBV28, the J gene TRBJ2-1, with 13 bases aligning to TRBD2. This CDR3 has 19 residues. The V gene end was trimmed by 5 bases and the J gene end by 7 bases; junction bases not matched to a gene: 17. Germline V gives CDR1 MDHEN, CDR2 SYDVKM. The chain's CDR3 is CASSPGLAGYKRVGNEQFF. In nucleotides, the CDR3 is TGTGCCAGCAGTCCGGGACTAGCGGGATATAAACGGGTAGGGAATGAGCAGTTCTTC.

J is TRBJ2-1 and V is TRBV5-6, with D maybe TRBD2 (5 bases). V was clipped by 0 bases and J by 8 bases, with 9 bases between them. The CDR3 is made up of 13 amino acids. The V gene's germline CDR1 is SGHDT and CDR2 YYEEEE. CDR3 sequence (DNA): TGTGCCAGCAGCTTGGTCGCGGGCGATGAGCAGTTCTTC. As protein: CASSLVAGDEQFF.

CDR3 in amino acids: CASSPRGRAQNTGELFF. In nucleotides, the CDR3 is TGTGCCAGCAGCCCCCGTGGGAGGGCTCAGAACACCGGGGAGCTGTTTTTT. The genes are TRBV4-2 and TRBJ2-2; TRBD2 aligns across 7 bases. The CDR3 is 17 amino acids. Germline V gives CDR1 LGHNA, CDR2 YNFKEQ. J lost 1 base, V lost 4 bases, and 9 bases had no gene match.

The V and J genes are TRBV7-2 and TRBJ2-7; 7 positions agree with TRBD1. Germline V gene sequence: CDR1 SGHTA, CDR2 FQGNSA. The CDR3 is 15 residues long. J lost 2 bases, V lost 0 bases, and 4 bases had no gene match. DNA for the CDR3: TGTGCCAGCAGCTTAGCCGGACAGGCCCCCTACGAGCAGTACTTC. Amino acid sequence: CASSLAGQAPYEQYF.

This clone occurred once. This chain joins TRBV5-1 and TRBJ2-7; D is undetermined. Germline V gene sequence: CDR1 SGHRS, CDR2 YFSETQ. V was clipped by 0 bases and J by 2 bases, with 3 bases between them. The CDR3 has 12 residues. The CDR3 spells CASSLVAYEQYF. CDR3 DNA: TGCGCCAGCAGCTTGGTTGCCTACGAGCAGTACTTC.

V and J are TRBV9 and TRBJ2-3; D remains ambiguous. The CDR3 runs 13 residues. Germline-derived CDR1 and CDR2 are SGDLS and YYNGEE. V dropped 2 bases and J dropped 0 bases, with 4 bases sitting between them. For the CDR3, the DNA is TGTGCCAGCAGCGTCCCCAGCACAGATACGCAGTATTTT. Protein sequence: CASSVPSTDTQYF.

This clone appeared a few times. This chain joins TRBV29-1 and TRBJ1-5; D is uncertain. The V gene lost 4 bases and the J gene lost 6 bases, with 13 bases spanning the gap. The CDR3 is made up of 13 amino acids. Germline CDR1 reads SQVTM; CDR2 reads ANQGSEA. The chain's CDR3 is CSVADSLAQPQHF. DNA for the CDR3: TGCAGCGTTGCCGACTCATTGGCTCAGCCCCAGCATTTT. Variable domain in full (rest from reference TRBV29-1 and TRBJ1-5): SAVISQKPSRDICQRGTSLTIQCQVDSQVTMMFWYRQQPGQSLTLIATANQGSEATYESGFVIDKFPISRPNLTFSTLTVSNMSPEDSSIYLCSVADSLAQPQHFGDGTRLSIL.

The J gene is TRBJ1-2, the V gene TRBV6-5, with a weak D call TRBD1 (6 bases). The CDR3 contains 13 residues. Per germline, CDR1 MNHEY and CDR2 SVGAGI. V was clipped by 4 bases and J by 4 bases, with 10 bases between them. CDR3: CASSSGTIYGYTF. CDR3 DNA: TGTGCCAGCAGTTCGGGGACAATCTATGGCTACACCTTC.

The V call is TRBV7-3, the J call TRBJ1-1; the D gene is possibly TRBD1 (6 bases). Germline CDR1 reads SGHTA; CDR2 reads FQGTGA. CDR3 length: 13 amino acids. V was clipped by 4 bases and J by 5 bases, with 11 bases between them. In DNA, the CDR3 is TGTGCCAGCAGCTCACAGGGAGGGACTGAAGCTTTCTTT. It translates to CASSSQGGTEAFF.

This chain links TRBV5-6 with TRBJ1-2; D is perhaps TRBD1 (5 bases). V was pared by 1 base and J by 4 bases, with 11 bases between. Germline CDR1 SGHDT, CDR2 YYEEEE. This CDR3 has 14 residues. The CDR3 DNA reads as TGTGCCAGCAGCTTGACAGGTCTTGTCTATGGCTACACCTTC. Translated: CASSLTGLVYGYTF.